This T cell receptor beta chain was recovered during a study of blood T cell repertoires in COVID-19. Whole-study context: The samples span acute and convalescent COVID-19 from the United States, Italy and Spain.

Sequencing was performed with immunoSEQ multiplex PCR; in TCRdb, only in-frame clones are kept and a portion is missing. The table records about 480,000 clones, roughly 88% of them present only once. This CDR3 region has 16 residues. The germline V gene has CDR1 SGHNT and CDR2 YENEEA. V was clipped by 0 bases and J by 5 bases; unmatched bases: 8. Participants were aged about 18 to 89 years from more than 20 US areas. Two consecutive negative NP/OP PCR tests, clearance, or resolved symptoms defined Cohort 3 recovery. The chain is built from TRBV11-3 and TRBJ2-5, with TRBD1 matching 8 bases. Sequencing input: PBMCs or T cells enriched from blood (not recorded which). The clonotype originates from a woman aged 40 to 49 who had recovered from COVID-19. CDR3 nucleotide sequence: TGTGCCAGCAGCTTAGAGCCTCGGACAGGGACGGAGACCCAGTACTTC. This gives the protein CASSLEPRTGTETQYF. The complete variable domain, with remaining parts taken from reference TRBV11-3 and TRBJ2-5, reads EAGVVQSPRYKIIEKKQPVAFWCNPISGHNTLYWYLQNLGQGPELLIRYENEEAVDDSQLPKDRFSAERLKGVDSTLKIQPAELGDSAVYLCASSLEPRTGTETQYFGPGTRLLVL.